This is a list of T cell receptor beta chains from one sample in a study of identical twins. One entry per CDR3 protein results from TCRdb running MiXCR on the 5' RACE reads. The sample consists of roughly 500,000 distinct CDR3 sequences, around 20% of them appearing once. This same sample was also taken into another study, of T cells expressing NK-cell markers.

Source material: CD4+ T cells sorted from blood. The receptors shown here come from a woman aged 18-29 years in good health. CDR3s include the opening cysteine and the closing phenylalanine or tryptophan. D genes are given only for firm matches. Only part of the rows carry a size: once, few, many, or a class if the clone is expanded.

>TRBJ2-7|TRBV7-2|.|.
TGTGCCAGCAGCTTATTGCCCTCTAAGTCCTACGAGCAGTACTTC
CASSLLPSKSYEQYF
>TRBJ2-3|TRBV9|TRBD2|.
TGTGCCAGCAGCGTAGATTGGGGGGGAACTCACAGATATACGCAGTATTTT
CASSVDWGGTHRYTQYF
>TRBJ2-7|TRBV6-5|TRBD2|few
TGTGCCAGCAGTTACTCGGTAGCGGGGGGAGAGCAGTACTTC
CASSYSVAGGEQYF
>TRBJ1-1|TRBV27|TRBD1|.
TGTGCCAGCAGTTTCCTACAGGGGGGTAGGACTGAAGCTTTCTTT
CASSFLQGGRTEAFF
>TRBJ2-3|TRBV2|.|.
TGTGCCAGCAGTAACCGGGCCCCGTATTTT
CASSNRAPYF
>TRBJ2-3|TRBV24-1|TRBD1|.
TGTGCCACCAGTGGATCGACAGGGAGAACAGATACGCAGTATTTT
CATSGSTGRTDTQYF
>TRBJ2-5|TRBV9|.|few
TGTGCCAGCAGCGGCCCAAGAGAGACCCAGTACTTC
CASSGPRETQYF
>TRBJ2-3|TRBV2|.|.
TGTGCCAGCAGTACAAGTGCGGATACGCAGTATTTT
CASSTSADTQYF
>TRBJ2-2|TRBV20-1|TRBD2|.
TGCAGTGCTCCGCGGGAGGGCCGCCTTACCGGGGAGCTGTTTTTT
CSAPREGRLTGELFF
>TRBJ1-1|TRBV5-1|.|.
TGCGCCAGCAGCTTGGGGGAGATGAACACTGAAGCTTTCTTT
CASSLGEMNTEAFF
>TRBJ2-3|TRBV7-9|TRBD2|.
TGTGCCAGCAGGGGCTGGCGGGAGTCGTATACGCAGTATTTT
CASRGWRESYTQYF
>TRBJ2-5|TRBV3-1|.|many
TGTGCCAGCAGCCGGACAGCTTTACAAGAGACCCAGTACTTC
CASSRTALQETQYF
>TRBJ2-3|TRBV5-1|.|.
TGCGCCAGCATGGTTGGAGATACGCAGTATTTT
CASMVGDTQYF
>TRBJ2-7|TRBV12-3/TRBV12-4|.|few
TGTGCCAGCAGCACAATGCGCTACGAGCAGTACTTC
CASSTMRYEQYF
>TRBJ2-1|TRBV15|TRBD2|.
TGTGCCACCAGCGCCGGGACTAGCGTATACAATGAGCAGTTCTTC
CATSAGTSVYNEQFF
>TRBJ1-2|TRBV29-1|.|many
TGCAGCGGCCTATTAAACAGGGACGGGGGCTACACCTTC
CSGLLNRDGGYTF
>TRBJ2-5|TRBV5-6|TRBD1|few
TGTGCCAGCAGCTTTAACAGGGGGCAAGAGACCCAGTACTTC
CASSFNRGQETQYF